The 10 T cell receptor beta chains reported below all come from one sample, sequenced in a study of early T cells in non-severe SARS-CoV-2 infection. TCRdb re-derived calls from the 5' RACE reads in MiXCR, one entry per CDR3 protein. The sample lists tens of thousands of distinct CDR3 sequences, about 6.4% occurring once. Material: whole blood, obtained at baseline. Receptors originate from an adult who was a healthcare worker with PCR-confirmed SARS-CoV-2 infection or an uninfected control (not recorded which).

The V and J genes are TRBV4-2 and TRBJ1-6; D is possibly TRBD1 (5 bases). The CDR3 consists of 16 residues. Germline V CDR1 and CDR2: LGHNA, YNFKEQ. V was trimmed by 0 bases and J by 9 bases, leaving 15 bases between them. The CDR3 is CASSQEFRAVSSPLHF. The CDR3 DNA sequence: TGTGCCAGCAGCCAAGAATTCAGGGCAGTTTCTTCACCCCTCCACTTT.

Concerning this clonotype itself: The junction departs from germline at one end; a sequencing error may be responsible. CDR3 sequence reads: CASSLELGSVNF. For the CDR3, the DNA is TGTGCCAGCAGCTTAGAACTAGGGAGTGTGAATTTT. V is TRBV7-9 and J is TRBJ1-5; D remains unclear. Germline values: CDR1 SEHNR, CDR2 FQNEAQ (reference sequence). This CDR3 is built from 12 residues.

This clonotype was found many times. The V gene is TRBV12-3 or TRBV12-4, the J gene TRBJ2-5; no firm D call. Deletions cut 2 bases from V and 4 bases from J, with 8 bases between. This CDR3 spans 13 amino acids. CDR3 residues: CASSLWFTETQYF. The CDR3 coding sequence is TGTGCCAGCAGTTTATGGTTTACAGAGACCCAGTACTTC.

This chain connects TRBV12-3 or TRBV12-4 to TRBJ2-1; D is undetermined. The CDR3 covers 14 residues. Deletions cut 3 bases from V and 2 bases from J, with 8 bases between. For the CDR3, the DNA is TGTGCCAGCAGTTTCTCCGTAACCTACAATGAGCAGTTCTTC. It yields the protein CASSFSVTYNEQFF.

The chain recombines TRBV18 with TRBJ2-3; 9 bases fit TRBD1. Germline V gene data show CDR1 as KGHSH and CDR2 as LQKENI. The CDR3 loop spans 15 amino acids. V was clipped by 5 bases and J by 6 bases; unmatched bases: 9. The CDR3 is CASSVTGGNLDTQYF. The CDR3 DNA follows: TGTGCCAGCTCAGTGACAGGGGGAAATCTGGATACGCAGTATTTT.

This clonotype came up many times. The chain couples TRBV5-4 to TRBJ1-2; possible D gene TRBD1, 6 bases. The CDR3 has 13 amino acids. V lost 0 bases to trimming and J lost 7 bases, with 10 bases between them. Per the germline V gene, CDR1 is SGHNT and CDR2 is YYREEE (reference sequence). The DNA of the CDR3 is TGTGCCAGCAGCTTGGGACAGGAGGCTGGCTACACCTTC. It specifies CASSLGQEAGYTF.

This clonotype came up a few times. The rearrangement links TRBV9 to TRBJ1-1, with D maybe TRBD1 (6 bases). The length of the CDR3 is 14 residues. The V gene lost 2 bases and the J gene lost 1 base, with 9 bases spanning the gap. Germline assignment: CDR1 SGDLS and CDR2 YYNGEE. CDR3 amino acids: CASSVQGSNTEAFF. The DNA of the CDR3 is TGTGCCAGCAGCGTCCAGGGGTCGAACACTGAAGCTTTCTTT.

This clonotype was recorded many times. The chain uses TRBV12-3 or TRBV12-4 and TRBJ1-5; D is unresolved. With 2 bases removed from V and 8 bases from J, the gap between germline ends came to 10 bases. The CDR3 covers 13 residues. The CDR3 DNA reads as TGTGCCAGCAGTTTATCGGAGGAGGAGCCCCAGCATTTT. It codes for CASSLSEEEPQHF.

The chain couples TRBV6-6 to TRBJ1-3, with D maybe TRBD1 (5 bases). The CDR3 totals 15 residues. Deletions cut 5 bases from V and 0 bases from J, with 11 bases between. CDR1 MNHNY and CDR2 SVGAGI come from the germline V gene (reference sequence). Here the CDR3 reads CASSRDSNSGNTIYF. The DNA of the CDR3 is TGTGCCAGCAGTCGTGACAGCAACTCTGGAAACACCATATATTTT.

This clonotype was counted at least ten times. The junction and the germline gene differ at one end; a read error may be behind it. This sequence joins TRBV28 and TRBJ1-2, with 7 bases matching TRBD1. The CDR3 consists of 13 residues. Germline V gene data show CDR1 as MDHEN and CDR2 as SYDVKM. The CDR3 DNA reads TGTGCCAGCAGCTCCGGACAGGCCCGATCGCTCCCCTTC. This translates into CASSSGQARSLPF.